This TCR beta chain was obtained from a study of T cell repertoires in cytomegalovirus infection. Using its own MiXCR run on the reads, TCRdb lists one record per CDR3 protein. The sample has about 900,000 distinct CDR3 sequences; approximately 32% are singletons. V shed 5 bases and J 3 bases; nucleotides not matched to a gene: 12. Germline assignment: CDR1 LNHDA and CDR2 SQIVND (reference sequence). The CDR3 extends over 17 amino acids. Comment on this clonotype: Antigen: not known.

The gene calls are TRBV19 and TRBJ2-2; 7 positions agree with TRBD2. The specimen was cultured CD8+ T cells from PBMCs, collected from culture after CMV antigen stimulation. The TCR was taken from a human donor in good health (CMV status not recorded). Some clones in this sample may be carry-over from other donors' samples. The CDR3 nucleotides read TGTGCCAGTAGTCTGCACTCGGGGGGTCCCGACACCGGGGAGCTGTTTTTT. Translating gives CASSLHSGGPDTGELFF.